One sample yielded the 26 T cell receptor beta chains listed below, sequenced in a study of blood T cells in healthy people across ages. The authors ran a second PCR of 7 to 11 cycles using a sample-barcoded 5' primer and a J-beta primer mix. TCRdb reprocessed the 5' RACE reads with MiXCR, giving one entry per CDR3 protein. The table has 650,000 to 800,000 distinct CDR3 sequences, 44% seen once. Source material: blood. These TCRs come from a man between 60 and 70 years old in good health.

The V and J genes are TRBV7-3 and TRBJ2-1; possibly TRBD2 for D (6 bases). This CDR3 has 13 residues. The V end lost 6 bases, the J end lost 10 bases, and 16 bases lay between the germline ends. The germline CDR1 and CDR2 sequences are SGHTA and FQGTGA. CDR3 nucleotides: TGTGCCAGCAGGTCCCTCGGCGGGGTCGAGCAGTTCTTC. This encodes CASRSLGGVEQFF.

This clonotype was picked up a small number of times. The rearrangement links TRBV5-5 to TRBJ2-5; weak D call: TRBD2 (6 bases). The length of the CDR3 is 15 residues. V shed 0 bases and J shed 2 bases, with 11 bases lying between them. Germline V gene data show CDR1 as SGHKS and CDR2 as YYEKEE (reference sequence). CDR3 residues: CASSLALARQETQYF. The CDR3 DNA reads as TGTGCCAGCAGCTTGGCCCTAGCGCGACAAGAGACCCAGTACTTC. Using reference TRBV5-5 and TRBJ2-5 for the parts outside the CDR3, the full variable domain is DAGVTQSPTHLIKTRGQQVTLRCSPISGHKSVSWYQQVLGQGPQFIFQYYEKEERGRGNFPDRFSARQFPNYSSELNVNALLLGDSALYLCASSLALARQETQYFGPGTRLLVL.

A word on this clonotype: This CDR3 is missing its conserved last phenylalanine or tryptophan, likely due to a read error. The chain recombines TRBV7-8 with TRBJ2-5; the D gene is possibly TRBD2 (7 bases). Germline V lookup: CDR1 SGHVS, CDR2 FQNEAQ. CDR3 length equals 14 residues. CDR3 DNA: TGTGCCAGCAACTTAGGGGGGGGCCACGAGACCCAGTACTTA. This gives the protein CASNLGGGHETQYL.

This chain uses TRBV28 with TRBJ1-5; 8 bases are shared with TRBD1. CDR1 is MDHEN and CDR2 is SYDVKM in the germline V gene. CDR3 size: 16 residues. J lost 6 bases, V lost 2 bases, and 9 bases had no gene match. This CDR3 is CASSLADRVSAQPQHF. In nucleotides, the CDR3 is TGTGCCAGCAGTTTAGCGGACAGGGTCTCAGCTCAGCCCCAGCATTTT.

J is TRBJ2-7 and V is TRBV20-1, with a tentative D call TRBD1 (6 bases). CDR1 is DFQATT and CDR2 is SNEGSKA in the germline V gene (reference sequence). This CDR3 has 14 residues. V lost 6 bases, J lost 0 bases, and 15 bases lay in between. The CDR3 DNA reads as TGCAGTGCGCCGGACAGCAAGAGCTCCTACGAGCAGTACTTC. It encodes CSAPDSKSSYEQYF.

This chain connects TRBV6-1 to TRBJ2-5, with a possible D match to TRBD2 (6 bases). Germline values: CDR1 MNHNS, CDR2 SASEGT. Trimming took 6 bases from V and 5 from J, leaving 19 bases between them. CDR3 size: 15 residues. The CDR3 is CASSQRGRGRETQYF. DNA of the CDR3: TGTGCCAGCAGCCAACGGGGTCGGGGGAGGGAGACCCAGTACTTC.

This clonotype was detected only a few times. The chain combines TRBV5-1 with TRBJ1-2, with 8 bases that match TRBD1. Germline V lookup: CDR1 SGHRS, CDR2 YFSETQ. V shed 4 bases, J shed 4 bases, and the junction held 6 bases outside the gene matches. The CDR3 is made up of 14 amino acids. Written as DNA, the CDR3 is TGCGCCAGCAGCCCCGACGGGACAGGCTATGGCTACACCTTC. Residues: CASSPDGTGYGYTF. The full variable domain, with the rest looked up from reference TRBV5-1 and TRBJ1-2, is KAGVTQTPRYLIKTRGQQVTLSCSPISGHRSVSWYQQTPGQGLQFLFEYFSETQRNKGNFPGRFSGRQFSNSRSEMNVSTLELGDSALYLCASSPDGTGYGYTFGSGTRLTVV.

This clonotype showed up just a few times. This sequence joins TRBV27 and TRBJ2-4, with D tentatively TRBD1 (5 bases). The germline gives CDR1 MNHEY, CDR2 SMNVEV (reference sequence). The CDR3 is made up of 17 amino acids. V gave up 8 bases and J gave up 4 bases, with 24 bases separating them. In DNA, the CDR3 is TGTGCCAGCGAATTCTTGCTCGACAGAGCAACAAAAAACATTCAGTACTTC. As protein: CASEFLLDRATKNIQYF.

This clonotype showed up just a few times. The chain uses TRBV2 and TRBJ2-1; TRBD1 is a possible D gene (6 bases). The V and J ends lost 5 bases and 2 bases respectively, with 16 bases between them. CDR1 and CDR2 (germline): SNHLY, FYNNEI. This CDR3 contains 16 residues. As DNA, the CDR3 is TGTGCCAGCAGTTTGACCGGACAGCTTACCTACAATGAGCAGTTCTTC. The encoded protein is CASSLTGQLTYNEQFF.

This clonotype was counted a few times. The chain has TRBV6-2 or TRBV6-3 and TRBJ2-7; D might be TRBD1 (5 bases). Germline CDR1 is MNHEY and CDR2 is SVGEGT. The CDR3 contains 13 residues. The V end lost 5 bases, the J end lost 4 bases, and 12 bases lay between the germline ends. The CDR3 nucleotides read TGTGCCAGCAGTACCCCAGGGAAGTACGAGCAGTACTTC. It specifies CASSTPGKYEQYF.

This clonotype was seen once. CDR3 residues: CAISEFLAGGYNEQFF. CDR3 DNA: TGTGCCATCAGTGAGTTTTTAGCGGGGGGTTACAATGAGCAGTTCTTC. The gene calls are TRBV10-3 and TRBJ2-1; 10 positions match TRBD2. V lost 1 base, J lost 4 bases, and 4 bases stayed unmatched. Per the germline V gene, CDR1 is ENHRY and CDR2 is SYGVKD. The CDR3 has 16 residues.

Notes on this clonotype: Possible read error: a much larger clone is one base away. The chain uses TRBV29-1 and TRBJ2-5, with D possibly TRBD2 on 5 matching bases. The J call is uncertain, as TRBJ2-1 better fits the DNA end. The CDR3 length is 14 residues. The V gene's germline CDR1 is SQVTM and CDR2 ANQGSEA. The CDR3 spells CSVEKGDYQETQFF. Written as DNA, the CDR3 is TGCAGCGTTGAAAAGGGCGACTACCAAGAGACCCAGTTCTTC.

This clonotype has more than one count but fewer than ten. V gene TRBV5-1 combines with J gene TRBJ1-5; maybe TRBD1 (6 bases). This CDR3 has 14 residues. V gave up 1 base and J gave up 6 bases, with 11 bases separating them. Germline CDR1 and CDR2: SGHRS and YFSETQ. The CDR3 region has the DNA TGCGCCAGCAGCTTGACTTCAGGGGTTCAGCCCCAGCATTTT. It specifies CASSLTSGVQPQHF.

About this clonotype: The junction departs from the called germline gene at one end, perhaps through a read error. The chain employs TRBV6-2 or TRBV6-3 and TRBJ1-4; weak D call: TRBD1 (5 bases). Germline V CDR1 and CDR2: MNHEY, SVGEGT. The CDR3 has 13 residues. CDR3 DNA: TGTGCCAGCAGTGACTCGAGGGGTAACGAACTGTTTTTT. Translation: CASSDSRGNELFF.

This clonotype was seen only a few times. The DNA of the CDR3 is TGTGCCAGCAGTTTCGGCGGGGGGTACCAAGAGACCCAGTACTTC. This codes for CASSFGGGYQETQYF. The V and J genes are TRBV12-3 or TRBV12-4 and TRBJ2-5; 8 positions agree with TRBD2. The trim removed 3 bases at V and 0 bases at J, leaving 3 bases unmatched. The CDR3 totals 15 residues.

This clonotype was seen a handful of times. The J gene is TRBJ2-7, the V gene TRBV10-3; 8 bases match TRBD2. The CDR3 is 18 residues long. V was clipped by 11 bases and J by 0 bases; unmatched bases: 21. CDR1 is ENHRY and CDR2 is SYGVKD in the germline V gene. CDR3 nucleotides: TGTGCCTCACAAAGGTCCGTCCGGGAGGGGTCAAGCTCCTACGAGCAGTACTTC. It yields the protein CASQRSVREGSSSYEQYF.

The V and J genes are TRBV6-2 or TRBV6-3 and TRBJ1-4; D possibly corresponds to TRBD1 (5 bases). The germline CDR1 and CDR2 sequences are MNHEY and SVGEGT. This CDR3 region has 15 residues. Deletions cut 6 bases from V and 5 bases from J, with 16 bases between. CDR3 coding DNA: TGTGCCAGCAGATCCACGGACACTGGGAATGAAAAACTGTTTTTT. It translates to CASRSTDTGNEKLFF.

Only a few counts were recorded for this clonotype. This may be a read error, as it is one base from a much larger clone. The rearrangement links TRBV7-2 to TRBJ2-5; 7 bases are shared with TRBD1. TRBJ2-7 explains the end of the DNA better; the J call may be wrong. Per the germline V gene, CDR1 is SGHTA and CDR2 is FQGNSA. The CDR3 has 13 amino acids. The CDR3 sequence: CASSVETGDEQYF. The DNA of the CDR3 is TGTGCCAGCAGCGTAGAAACAGGGGACGAGCAGTACTTC.

A few counts support this clonotype. The rearrangement links TRBV28 to TRBJ1-2; no clear D. Germline V gives CDR1 MDHEN, CDR2 SYDVKM. The V end lost 5 bases, the J end lost 5 bases, and 6 bases lay between the germline ends. The CDR3 extends over 11 amino acids. In DNA, the CDR3 is TGTGCCAGCAGTCTACAGTATGGCTACACCTTC. It specifies CASSLQYGYTF.

This clonotype has ten or more counts. J is TRBJ1-1 and V is TRBV7-2; D uncertain. This CDR3 is 11 amino acids long. In germline, CDR1 is SGHTA, CDR2 FQGNSA. The V gene lost 3 bases and the J gene lost 3 bases, with 2 bases spanning the gap. The CDR3 spells CASSLYTEAFF. The CDR3 DNA follows: TGTGCCAGCAGCTTGTACACTGAAGCTTTCTTT.

To note about this clonotype: One junction end disagrees with the germline gene, perhaps due to a read error. This chain connects TRBV20-1 to TRBJ2-3; D is perhaps TRBD2 (6 bases). The CDR3 contains 16 residues. Germline V lookup: CDR1 DFQATT, CDR2 SNEGSKA (reference sequence). The CDR3 DNA reads as TGCAGTGCTAGCACTAGGACGGGACTCCCTACAGATACGCGGTATTTT. This translates into CSASTRTGLPTDTRYF.

This clonotype turned up a few times. The chain links TRBV5-6 to TRBJ2-5, with 8 bases aligning to TRBD1. The V segment lost 5 bases and the J segment 5 bases; nucleotides outside the gene matches: 11. Germline V gene lookup returns CDR1 SGHDT and CDR2 YYEEEE. The CDR3 has 15 amino acids. CDR3 sequence reads: CASSPRGWTGETQYF. DNA for the CDR3: TGTGCCAGCAGTCCTAGAGGTTGGACAGGGGAGACCCAGTACTTC. Full variable domain (rest looked up from reference TRBV5-6 and TRBJ2-5): DAGVTQSPTHLIKTRGQQVTLRCSPKSGHDTVSWYQQALGQGPQFIFQYYEEEERQRGNFPDRFSGHQFPNYSSELNVNALLLGDSALYLCASSPRGWTGETQYFGPGTRLLVL.

The V call is TRBV20-1, the J call TRBJ2-3; 8 nucleotides agree with TRBD1. V lost 6 bases, J lost 0 bases, and 2 bases stayed unmatched. The V gene's germline CDR1 is DFQATT and CDR2 SNEGSKA (reference sequence). The CDR3 covers 13 residues. As DNA, the CDR3 is TGCAGTGCCGGACAGGGTAGCACAGATACGCAGTATTTT. Translation: CSAGQGSTDTQYF.

This clonotype showed up many times. This chain uses TRBV29-1 with TRBJ1-1; a weak D match, TRBD1 (6 bases). This CDR3 region has 14 residues. V lost 3 bases, J lost 1 base, and 12 bases lay in between. Germline CDR1 and CDR2: SQVTM and ANQGSEA. The CDR3 loop is CSVDRSTGNTEAFF. In DNA form, the CDR3 reads TGCAGCGTTGACCGGTCGACAGGGAACACTGAAGCTTTCTTT.

This clonotype was seen a handful of times. J is TRBJ1-6 and V is TRBV10-3; a possible D gene is TRBD1 (5 bases). V dropped 6 bases and J dropped 9 bases, with 12 bases sitting between them. This CDR3 is 13 amino acids long. Germline V gives CDR1 ENHRY, CDR2 SYGVKD. CDR3: CAISLDQGSPLHF. The CDR3 DNA reads as TGTGCCATCAGCTTAGATCAGGGTTCACCCCTCCACTTT.

The chain uses TRBV6-2 or TRBV6-3 and TRBJ2-2; TRBD1 aligns across 7 bases. The CDR3 has 13 amino acids. J lost 7 bases, V lost 4 bases, and 3 bases had no gene match. Germline values: CDR1 MNHEY, CDR2 SVGEGT. CDR3 sequence (DNA): TGTGCCAGCAGTTCCACAGGGGTCGGGGAGCTGTTTTTT. It specifies CASSSTGVGELFF.